These 21 T cell receptor beta chains came from one sample sequenced in a study of T cell clonality in common variable immunodeficiency (dated by TCRdb to between 2015 and 2017). Overall study outcomes, separate from this receptor: Fewer deletions and N-nucleotide insertions were reportedly observed in CVID TCRbeta sequences, and highly modified clones with 13 or more V deletions were reportedly absent from CVID TCRbeta sequences.

The antigens these receptors bind are not known. Receptors were amplified or captured by the immunoSEQ multiplex PCR assay. TCRdb mirrors the immuneACCESS table, restricted to in-frame sequences. Some clones are absent from its copies; in checked studies, under half trace to an unresolved V gene, and the reason for the others is unknown. The table shows about 28,000 clones here, with no singletons. Clones ranked in the top ten supply over 25% of the sample. The sample taken for sequencing was peripheral blood mononuclear cells. The receptor source for this set is a human donor with common variable immunodeficiency.

This clone was found many times. The read gets to within 3 residues of the CDR3 end, and the germline J gene fills in the rest. The chain links TRBV23-1 to TRBJ2-2; 9 bases line up with TRBD1. TRBV23-1 is assigned to the ORF class and has an uncertain function. With V trimmed by 9 bases and J by 1 base, 3 bases remained unmatched. There are 14 residues in the CDR3. The sequenced CDR3 bases are TGCGCCAGGGGGACAGGGATGAACACCGGGGAG. Encoded protein: CARGTGMNTGE. The complete CDR3 reads CARGTGMNTGELFF.

As regards this clone: The read ends 3 residues before the CDR3 terminus; that terminus is restored from the germline J gene. The chain combines TRBV29-1 with TRBJ2-7, with TRBD2 identical over 11 bases. The CDR3 contains 14 residues. The trim removed 5 bases at V and 0 bases at J, leaving 3 bases unmatched. CDR1 is SQVTM, CDR2 ANQGSEA, per germline. CDR3 loop: CSVTGTSGSYEQYF. CDR3 DNA, as far as it was read: TGCAGCGTTACCGGGACTAGCGGCTCCTACGAG.

As for this clone: The read is 3 residues too short to cover the CDR3 end, so that end is filled in from the germline J gene. The rearrangement links TRBV5-1 to TRBJ2-1; 7 bases agree with TRBD1. V lost 4 bases to trimming and J lost 7 bases; unmatched junction nucleotides: 8. CDR1 and CDR2 (germline): SGHRS, YFSETQ. CDR3 length equals 14 residues. The CDR3 DNA, read in part, is TGCGCCAGCAGCCCTGGGGACAGCCGGAATGAG. Protein product: CASSPGDSRNE. In full, the CDR3 is CASSPGDSRNEQFF.

About this clone: The read falls 3 residues short of the CDR3 end, and the missing part is taken from the germline J gene. This chain connects TRBV7-9 to TRBJ2-2; D call uncertain. The germline CDR1 and CDR2 sequences are SEHNR and FQNEAQ (reference sequence). This CDR3 comprises 11 residues. The ends were cut back, 11 bases at V and 6 bases at J, with 10 bases in the middle. CDR3: CAGTFAGELFF. The part of the CDR3 DNA that was read is TGTGCCGGCACCTTCGCCGGGGAG. The full variable domain, rest sourced from reference TRBV7-9 and TRBJ2-2, is DTGVSQNPRHKITKRGQNVTFRCDPISEHNRLYWYRQTLGQGPEFLTYFQNEAQLEKSRLLSDRFSAERPKGSFSTLEIQRTEQGDSAMYLCAGTFAGELFFGEGSRLTVL.

This clone appeared many times. The read gets to within 3 residues of the CDR3 end, and the germline J gene fills in the rest. V and J are TRBV5-4 and TRBJ1-6; no firm D call. This CDR3 region has 14 residues. The germline CDR1 and CDR2 sequences are SGHNT and YYREEE (reference sequence). The CDR3 is CASSSSGLLPSLHF. Partial CDR3 DNA: TGTGCCAGCAGCTCCTCAGGCCTACTGCCTTCC.

This clone was seen more than once but under ten times. The sequence runs out 3 residues before the end of the CDR3; the remainder is reconstructed from the germline J gene. The chain joins TRBV30 to TRBJ1-1; perhaps TRBD1 as D (5 bases). The CDR3 runs to 12 residues. In germline, CDR1 is GTSNPN, CDR2 SVGIG (reference sequence). The ends were cut back, 4 bases at V and 5 bases at J, with 11 bases in the middle. The DNA read from the CDR3 is TGTGCCTGGAAAGGGAGGGGTACTGAA. Protein: CAWKGRGTE. The complete CDR3 reads CAWKGRGTEAFF.

There are a few counts of this clone. The read finishes 3 residues shy of the CDR3 end, and the germline J gene is used to complete it. The chain employs TRBV19 and TRBJ1-6, with 9 bases aligning to TRBD1. With V trimmed by 5 bases and J by 1 base, 9 bases remained unmatched. This CDR3 region has 18 residues. Germline V gene lookup returns CDR1 LNHDA and CDR2 SQIVND (reference sequence). The chain's CDR3 is CASSARDRVRSYNSPLHF. The covered CDR3 bases are TGTGCCAGTAGTGCCCGGGACAGGGTACGATCCTATAATTCACCC.

This clone was picked up many times. Read sequence stops 3 residues before the CDR3 end, and the germline J gene provides the missing end. The chain recombines TRBV18 with TRBJ2-1; 8 bases align to TRBD2. CDR1 KGHSH and CDR2 LQKENI come from the germline V gene. The V and J ends lost 0 bases and 9 bases, in that order; junction bases with no gene match: 7. The CDR3 is 15 residues long. The chain's CDR3 is CASSPPGLEYAEQFF. The sequenced part of the CDR3 DNA is TGTGCCAGCTCACCACCGGGACTAGAGTACGCTGAG.

This clone was detected ten times or more. The read ends 3 residues early relative to the CDR3; the germline J gene fills the gap. This chain connects TRBV5-8 to TRBJ1-1, with 8 bases aligning to TRBD1. This CDR3 region has 13 residues. V shed 2 bases, J shed 6 bases, and the junction held 3 bases outside the gene matches. Germline V lookup: CDR1 SGHTS, CDR2 YDEGEE. CDR3 in amino acids: CASSFDRGAEAFF. The sequenced CDR3 bases are TGTGCCAGCAGCTTCGACAGGGGCGCTGAA.

CDR3 DNA (partial): TGTGCCAGCAGTGCCACAGGTGGCTATAATTCACCC. Its translation is CASSATGGYNSP. The entire CDR3 protein reads CASSATGGYNSPLHF. The V gene is TRBV2, the J gene TRBJ1-6, with a weak D call TRBD1 (5 bases). The read stops 3 residues short of the end of the CDR3; the missing end is completed from the germline J gene. Trimming removed 4 bases at V and 3 bases at J, with 10 bases between. Germline V gene data show CDR1 as SNHLY and CDR2 as FYNNEI. The CDR3 runs 15 residues. Supplemented by reference TRBV2 and TRBJ1-6, the full variable domain reads EPEVTQTPSHQVTQMGQEVILRCVPISNHLYFYWYRQILGQKVEFLVSFYNNEISEKSEIFDDQFSVERPDGSNFTLKIRSTKLEDSAMYFCASSATGGYNSPLHFGNGTRLTVT.

This clone was counted ten times or more. Read coverage stops 3 residues before the CDR3 terminus; the germline J gene supplies the remainder. The J gene is TRBJ2-3, the V gene TRBV30; the D gene is possibly TRBD2 (5 bases). Germline-derived CDR1 and CDR2 are GTSNPN and SVGIG (reference sequence). V lost 4 bases and J lost 2, with 10 bases in between. CDR3 length equals 13 residues. The sequenced part of the CDR3 DNA is TGTGCCTGGATCCCGGACTCCACAGATACG. Residues: CAWIPDSTDT. The full CDR3 sequence reads CAWIPDSTDTQYF.

This clone has just a few counts. The read halts 3 residues ahead of the CDR3 end, with the missing end drawn from the germline J gene. The J gene is TRBJ2-1, the V gene TRBV19, with 12 bases aligning to TRBD2. Germline V gene sequence: CDR1 LNHDA, CDR2 SQIVND (reference sequence). V lost 3 bases, J lost 4 bases, and 4 bases stayed unmatched. The CDR3 contains 16 residues. CDR3 amino acids: CASSMASGGAYNEQFF. The sequenced CDR3 bases are TGTGCCAGTAGTATGGCTAGCGGGGGGGCTTACAATGAG. The full variable domain, its missing parts supplied by reference TRBV19 and TRBJ2-1, is DGGITQSPKYLFRKEGQNVTLSCEQNLNHDAMYWYRQDPGQGLRLIYYSQIVNDFQKGDIAEGYSVSREKKESFPLTVTSAQKNPTAFYLCASSMASGGAYNEQFFGPGTRLTVL.

This clone was detected a few times. The read terminates 3 residues before the CDR3 end, so the remaining end is supplied by the germline J gene. This chain connects TRBV6-2 or TRBV6-3 to TRBJ1-5, with a weak D call TRBD1 (6 bases). The CDR3 consists of 16 residues. Germline assignment: CDR1 MNHEY and CDR2 SVGEGT. Between the trimmed V and J ends, which lost 2 bases and 0 bases, there was a span of 11 bases. CDR3 protein: CASSYPTGNSNQPQHF. Incomplete CDR3 DNA: TGTGCCAGCAGTTACCCCACAGGGAATAGCAATCAGCCC.

To note about this clone: The read terminates 3 residues before the CDR3 end, so the remaining end is supplied by the germline J gene. This chain links TRBV7-2 with TRBJ1-2; 7 nucleotides align to TRBD1. This CDR3 is 14 amino acids long. After removal of 5 bases from V and 2 bases from J, the junction contained 5 bases not matched to a gene. In germline, CDR1 is SGHTA, CDR2 FQGNSA. The part of the CDR3 DNA that was read is TGTGCCAGCAGCAAGGGACAGTACAACTATGGC. Amino acid sequence: CASSKGQYNYG. The full CDR3 protein is CASSKGQYNYGYTF.

The sample holds a few counts of this clone. Coverage ceases 3 residues before the CDR3 finishes, and the germline J gene fills in the end. This rearrangement joins TRBV2 to TRBJ2-5; possible D gene TRBD1, 6 bases. V was shortened by 7 bases and J by 1 base, with 10 bases between the two germline ends. The CDR3 loop spans 13 amino acids. Germline assignment: CDR1 SNHLY and CDR2 FYNNEI. CDR3 residues: CASNGDTQETQYF. The CDR3 DNA, read in part, is TGTGCCAGCAATGGGGACACCCAAGAGACC. Full variable domain (outside the CDR3, taken from reference TRBV2 and TRBJ2-5): EPEVTQTPSHQVTQMGQEVILRCVPISNHLYFYWYRQILGQKVEFLVSFYNNEISEKSEIFDDQFSVERPDGSNFTLKIRSTKLEDSAMYFCASNGDTQETQYFGPGTRLLVL.

The CDR3 sequence is CASSESYVSGGNTDTQYF. Incomplete CDR3 DNA: TGTGCCAGCAGTGAATCGTACGTTAGCGGGGGGAACACAGATACG. J is TRBJ2-3 and V is TRBV2, with 10 bases identical to TRBD2. The read ends 3 residues shy of where the CDR3 ends; the end is completed using the germline J gene. The J segment lost 2 bases and the V segment lost 2 bases, leaving 10 bases of the junction unmatched. The germline CDR1 and CDR2 sequences are SNHLY and FYNNEI. The CDR3 loop spans 18 amino acids.

This clone has at least ten counts. CDR3 DNA, as far as it was read: TGCAGCGTCCGTAGGGGGCTTGGTGAA. The encoded protein is CSVRRGLGE. The complete CDR3 sequence is CSVRRGLGEAFF. This chain uses TRBV29-1 with TRBJ1-1; 7 nucleotides align to TRBD1. Sequencing ends 3 residues short of the CDR3 end; the germline J gene provides the rest. The germline CDR1 and CDR2 sequences are SQVTM and ANQGSEA. V lost 6 bases to trimming and J lost 7 bases; unmatched junction nucleotides: 8. The CDR3 runs 12 residues.

Concerning this clone: The DNA ends 3 residues before the CDR3 does, and the rest of the CDR3 is filled in from the germline J gene. The chain is built from TRBV30 and TRBJ2-7; 7 bases line up with TRBD1. V shed 5 bases and J 4 bases; nucleotides not matched to a gene: 8. From germline, CDR1 is GTSNPN and CDR2 SVGIG (reference sequence). This CDR3 is built from 13 residues. The CDR3: CAWAQGDAYEQYF. The covered CDR3 bases are TGTGCCTGGGCCCAGGGGGACGCTTACGAG.

The sample holds many counts of this clone. Read coverage stops 3 residues before the CDR3 terminus; the germline J gene supplies the remainder. The chain couples TRBV20-1 to TRBJ1-1; D uncertain. V gave up 5 bases and J gave up 1 base, with 8 bases separating them. This CDR3 has 12 amino acids. Germline values: CDR1 DFQATT, CDR2 SNEGSKA (reference sequence). CDR3 sequence reads: CSARQPNTEAFF. The covered CDR3 bases are TGCAGTGCTCGACAACCGAACACTGAA.

This clone came up many times. Sequencing ends 3 residues short of the CDR3 end; the germline J gene provides the rest. The rearrangement joins TRBV5-1 to TRBJ2-3, with 13 bases fitting TRBD2. Germline-derived CDR1 and CDR2 are SGHRS and YFSETQ. The J segment lost 2 bases and the V segment lost 4 bases, leaving 4 bases of the junction unmatched. The CDR3 extends over 16 amino acids. The sequenced CDR3 bases are TGCGCCAGCAGCACCGGGACTAGCGGGGCCACAGATACG. Residues: CASSTGTSGATDT. The whole CDR3 region reads CASSTGTSGATDTQYF.

The sample holds many counts of this clone. Read coverage stops 3 residues before the CDR3 terminus; the germline J gene supplies the remainder. The V gene is TRBV12-3 or TRBV12-4, the J gene TRBJ1-4; D unresolved. V lost 2 bases and J 8 bases, leaving 12 bases between the germline ends. CDR3 length equals 14 residues. CDR3 protein: CASSLMTTEEKLFF. The sequenced CDR3 bases are TGTGCCAGCAGTTTAATGACTACCGAAGAAAAA.